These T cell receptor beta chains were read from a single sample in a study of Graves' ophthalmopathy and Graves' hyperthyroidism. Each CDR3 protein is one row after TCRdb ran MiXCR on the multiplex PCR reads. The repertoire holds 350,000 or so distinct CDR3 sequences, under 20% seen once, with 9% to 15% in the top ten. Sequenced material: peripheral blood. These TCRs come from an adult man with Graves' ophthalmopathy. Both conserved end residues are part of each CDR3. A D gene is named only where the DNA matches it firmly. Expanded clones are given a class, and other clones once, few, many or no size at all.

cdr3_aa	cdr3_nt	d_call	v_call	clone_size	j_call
CASSLWDRGVRGANVLTF	TGTGCCAGCAGTCTTTGGGACAGGGGAGTCCGTGGGGCCAACGTCCTGACTTTC	TRBD1	TRBV28	many	TRBJ2-6
CASTDLIGGPNYGYTF	TGTGCCAGCACCGACCTGATAGGGGGACCGAACTATGGCTACACCTTC	.	TRBV6-2/TRBV6-3	many	TRBJ1-2
CASSARDGSPQHF	TGTGCCAGCAGTGCCCGGGACGGCTCCCCCCAGCATTTT	.	TRBV12-3/TRBV12-4	many	TRBJ1-5
CASSLSGLGEAFF	TGTGCCAGCAGTTTATCTGGCCTAGGAGAAGCTTTCTTT	.	TRBV12-3/TRBV12-4	many	TRBJ1-1
CASSLGWLGGYTEAFF	TGTGCCAGCAGTTTAGGTTGGCTGGGAGGCTACACTGAAGCTTTCTTT	.	TRBV12-3/TRBV12-4	.	TRBJ1-1
CASSLSYIVLSGNTIYF	TGTGCCAGCAGTTTGAGTTACATTGTACTCTCTGGAAACACCATATATTTT	.	TRBV28	many	TRBJ1-3
CASSNKFGTKNTGELFF	TGTGCCAGCAGCAACAAATTTGGGACAAAGAACACCGGGGAGCTGTTTTTT	.	TRBV27	.	TRBJ2-2
CASSLDGQAGSEQYF	TGTGCCAGCAGCCTAGACGGACAGGCCGGGAGCGAGCAGTACTTC	.	TRBV7-9	many	TRBJ2-7
CSVAQGDRETQYF	TGCAGCGTTGCACAGGGGGATCGAGAGACCCAGTACTTC	TRBD1	TRBV29-1	.	TRBJ2-5
CASSPSLGNQPQHF	TGTGCCAGCAGTCCCAGTTTGGGCAATCAGCCCCAGCATTTT	.	TRBV12-3/TRBV12-4	many	TRBJ1-5
CASRSTGSSGYTF	TGTGCCAGCAGATCGACAGGTTCGAGTGGCTACACCTTC	.	TRBV6-1	.	TRBJ1-2
CASSTPGERGYEQYF	TGTGCCAGCAGCACGCCAGGGGAGCGCGGGTACGAGCAGTACTTC	.	TRBV7-2	many	TRBJ2-7
CASSSDRNEQYF	TGTGCCAGCAGCTCCGACAGGAACGAGCAGTACTTC	.	TRBV6-1	many	TRBJ2-7
CASSAQRNTGELFF	TGTGCCAGCAGTGCTCAAAGAAACACCGGGGAGCTGTTTTTT	.	TRBV2	many	TRBJ2-2
CASSLDRDGYTF	TGTGCCAGCAGTTTGGACAGGGATGGCTACACCTTC	TRBD1	TRBV12-3/TRBV12-4	many	TRBJ1-2
CASSPRQGEQYF	TGTGCCAGCTCACCGCGCCAAGGGGAGCAGTACTTC	.	TRBV18	few	TRBJ2-7
CASSQGGTTNTGELFF	TGCGCCAGCAGCCAAGGCGGGACTACGAACACCGGGGAGCTGTTTTTT	TRBD2	TRBV4-3	many	TRBJ2-2
CASSPRDNRTSGHRNQETQYF	TGTGCCAGCAGCCCCAGGGACAATCGGACTAGCGGACACCGAAACCAAGAGACCCAGTACTTC	TRBD2	TRBV14	many	TRBJ2-5